The rows below give T cell receptor beta chains drawn from one sample of a study of T cells in Graves' hyperthyroidism and ophthalmopathy. TCRdb passed the multiplex PCR reads through MiXCR, listing each CDR3 protein once. The data hold hundreds of thousands of distinct CDR3 sequences, with 15% observed a single time. Specimen: blood. The receptor source for this set is a woman in her thirties with Graves' hyperthyroidism. Both conserved end residues are part of each CDR3. D genes are given only for firm matches. For some rows the clone size is stated as once, few or many, or as a class when expanded; others skip it.

v_call,d_call,clone_size,j_call,cdr3_nt,cdr3_aa
TRBV10-3,NA,many,TRBJ1-1,TGTGCCATCAGAACGATTATGAACACTGAAGCTTTCTTT,CAIRTIMNTEAFF
TRBV5-8,NA,many,TRBJ1-2,TGTGCCAGCAGCCTCGTCGGACGAACGGGCTATGGCTACACCTTC,CASSLVGRTGYGYTF
TRBV7-2,TRBD1,many,TRBJ2-7,TGTGCCAGCAGCAGTTCTACAGGGGACCTAAGCTCCTACGAGCAGTACTTC,CASSSSTGDLSSYEQYF
TRBV18,TRBD1,many,TRBJ2-7,TGTGCCAGCTCACCATGGGGACAGGAATACGAGCAGTACTTC,CASSPWGQEYEQYF
TRBV28,TRBD1,few,TRBJ1-1,TGTGCCAGCAGTAGCCGGACAGGGCTTCGGGCTTTCTTT,CASSSRTGLRAFF
TRBV7-9,NA,NA,TRBJ2-6,TGTGCCAGCAGCTTTCGCGTCCCTGGGGCCAACGTCCTGACTTTC,CASSFRVPGANVLTF
TRBV5-6,NA,few,TRBJ2-3,TGTGCCAGCAGCCGACTTTCCGGGAGTAAATTGTATTTT,CASSRLSGSKLYF
TRBV6-1,NA,NA,TRBJ2-7,TGTGCCAGCAGCCGATCATCCGGCTACGAGCAGTACTTC,CASSRSSGYEQYF
TRBV2,NA,few,TRBJ1-5,TGTGCCAGCACGGCAGGGAGCAATCAGCCCCAGCATTTT,CASTAGSNQPQHF
TRBV6-1,NA,many,TRBJ2-7,TGTGCCAGCAGTTCAGGGGGGGAAGGCGAGCAGTACTTC,CASSSGGEGEQYF
TRBV20-1,TRBD1,NA,TRBJ2-1,TGCAGTGCTAGATCTGGGACAGTCACCTACAATGAGCAGTTCTTC,CSARSGTVTYNEQFF
TRBV28,TRBD2,few,TRBJ2-1,TGTGTCAGCCAGAGCGGGAGGGCCGAAAATGAGCAGTTCTTC,CVSQSGRAENEQFF
TRBV10-3,TRBD2,NA,TRBJ2-1,TGTGCCATCAGCCTACTAGCGGGGAACAATGAGCAGTTCTTC,CAISLLAGNNEQFF
TRBV20-1,TRBD1,many,TRBJ1-1,TGCAGTGCTAGGCCCGGGACAGCGATCACTGAAGCTTTCTTT,CSARPGTAITEAFF
TRBV19,TRBD2,few,TRBJ2-1,TGTGCCAGTAGTGCGGCTAGCGGGAGTATCAATGAGCAGTTCTTC,CASSAASGSINEQFF
TRBV27,NA,many,TRBJ2-1,TGTGCCAGCGGACGGAAATGGGATGAGCAGTTCTTC,CASGRKWDEQFF
TRBV27,TRBD2,many,TRBJ2-7,TGTGCCAGCAGTTTATGGACTAGCGGGAGGGGGCTCGACGAGCAGTACTTC,CASSLWTSGRGLDEQYF
TRBV7-9,TRBD1,many,TRBJ1-2,TGTGCCAGCAGCTTATCGTCATTGACAGGGGGCATCTATGGCTACACCTTC,CASSLSSLTGGIYGYTF
TRBV11-2,NA,NA,TRBJ2-1,TGTGCCAGCAGCTTAGTAGATGGGGACTGGAGGAGGCATGAGCAGTTCTTC,CASSLVDGDWRRHEQFF
TRBV7-2,TRBD2,many,TRBJ2-1,TGTGCCACCGGCTGGAGCGGGAGGGCCAATGAGCAGTTCTTC,CATGWSGRANEQFF
TRBV24-1,NA,few,TRBJ1-5,TGTGCCACCAGTGGGATGGATCAGCCCCAGCATTTT,CATSGMDQPQHF
TRBV3-1,NA,many,TRBJ1-3,TGTGCCAGCAGCCAAGGGTTCAGCTCTGGAAACACCATATATTTT,CASSQGFSSGNTIYF
TRBV5-1,TRBD2,few,TRBJ2-2,TGCGCCAGCGGCGGGGGGACCGGGGAGCTGTTTTTT,CASGGGTGELFF
TRBV5-1,NA,many,TRBJ2-7,TGCGCCAGCACGCCACGCGGCTCCTACGAGCAGTACTTC,CASTPRGSYEQYF
TRBV7-2,NA,NA,TRBJ1-3,TGTGCCAGCAGCTTTGCTCTACTCTCTGGAAACACCATATATTTT,CASSFALLSGNTIYF
TRBV6-6,NA,NA,TRBJ2-7,TGTGCCAGCAGTTACGCGGAGAGCTCCTACGAGCAGTACTTC,CASSYAESSYEQYF
TRBV3-1,TRBD1,many,TRBJ1-2,TGTGCCAGCAGCCACGGACAGGCTGGCTACACCTTC,CASSHGQAGYTF
TRBV5-1,NA,few,TRBJ1-1,TGCGCCAGCAGCTTGCACGATTCCGGCACTGAAGCTTTCTTT,CASSLHDSGTEAFF
TRBV30,NA,many,TRBJ2-1,TGTGCCTGGAGTCAAGACAATGAGCAGTTCTTC,CAWSQDNEQFF
TRBV27,TRBD2,NA,TRBJ2-1,TGTGCCAGCAGTTTAGCGGGACTAGCTTACAATGAGCAGTTCTTC,CASSLAGLAYNEQFF
TRBV3-1,TRBD2,NA,TRBJ2-5,TGTGCCAGCAGCCAATCGGGAGGAGGAAAGACCCAGTACTTC,CASSQSGGGKTQYF
TRBV5-1,TRBD2,many,TRBJ2-3,TGCGCCAGCAGCTTGATTCTAGCGGGCACAGATACGCAGTATTTT,CASSLILAGTDTQYF
TRBV2,TRBD2,many,TRBJ2-3,TGTGCCAGCAGAGGACCGGGACTAGCGGTAGCGGGTACGCAGTATTTT,CASRGPGLAVAGTQYF
TRBV28,NA,many,TRBJ2-5,TGTGCCAGCAGCCGGACAAACCAAGAGACCCAGTACTTC,CASSRTNQETQYF
TRBV5-1,TRBD2,many,TRBJ2-3,TGCGCCAGCAGCTTGCTAGCGGGAGTTACAGATACGCAGTATTTT,CASSLLAGVTDTQYF
TRBV30,NA,many,TRBJ2-2,TGTGCCTGGAGTGTAGACTTTAGGGAGGACGGGGAGCTGTTTTTT,CAWSVDFREDGELFF
TRBV20-1,TRBD2,few,TRBJ2-3,TGCAGTGCTAGTCAGCCAACTAGCGGGAAAACAGATACGCAGTATTTT,CSASQPTSGKTDTQYF
TRBV11-2,TRBD2,NA,TRBJ2-3,TGTGCCAGCAGCTTGAGCGGGAGGGCCAGAGATACGCAGTATTTT,CASSLSGRARDTQYF
TRBV30,NA,few,TRBJ2-2,TGTGCCTGGAGTGAAAGGGGGGCCCGCACCGGGGAGCTGTTTTTT,CAWSERGARTGELFF
TRBV20-1,NA,many,TRBJ2-5,TGCAGTGCTAGAGATCCGCGGAAACAACAAGAGACCCAGTACTTC,CSARDPRKQQETQYF
TRBV7-7,NA,many,TRBJ2-7,TGTGCTAGCAGCTTAGCGTTAGGGGGCGAGCAGTACTTC,CASSLALGGEQYF
TRBV7-3,NA,many,TRBJ2-6,TGTGCCAGCAGACTCGGACAAGCTGGGGCCAACGTCCTGACTTTC,CASRLGQAGANVLTF
TRBV28,NA,many,TRBJ2-7,TGTGCCAGCAGTTTCTCAAGGACAGTACCGCCCTACGAGCAGTACTTC,CASSFSRTVPPYEQYF
TRBV18,TRBD1,many,TRBJ2-7,TGTGCCAGCTCACCAAGGGACAGAGGTTTTTACGAGCAGTACTTC,CASSPRDRGFYEQYF
TRBV18,NA,many,TRBJ2-5,TGTGCCAGCTCACCTAAGTACCAAGAGACCCAGTACTTC,CASSPKYQETQYF
TRBV27,NA,few,TRBJ1-3,TGTGCCAGCAGGGACGGAAACACCATATATTTT,CASRDGNTIYF
TRBV4-2,NA,few,TRBJ2-3,TGTGCCAGCAGCCAAGCACTCGGGGACACAGATACGCAGTATTTT,CASSQALGDTDTQYF